Shown below are 29 T cell receptor beta chains from a single sample sequenced in a study of blood T cells in healthy people across ages. The second PCR ran roughly 7 to 12 cycles with a sample-barcoded 5' primer and J-beta primers. Each CDR3 protein gets one entry after TCRdb re-called the 5' RACE reads with MiXCR. The sample lists about 1.7 million distinct CDR3 sequences, 28% occurring once. The sample was blood. Source of these receptors: a woman in her 30s in good health.

This clonotype occurred many times. V gene TRBV29-1 combines with J gene TRBJ2-1, with D perhaps assigned TRBD1 or TRBD2 (5 bases each). V shed 5 bases and J shed 1 base, with 9 bases lying between them. The CDR3 is 13 residues long. Per germline, CDR1 SQVTM and CDR2 ANQGSEA. CDR3 in amino acids: CSVRGESYNEQFF. The DNA of the CDR3 is TGCAGCGTTAGAGGGGAATCCTACAATGAGCAGTTCTTC.

The table lists this clonotype with many counts. The V and J genes are TRBV7-9 and TRBJ2-7; TRBD1 agrees at 7 bases. The CDR3 runs 14 residues. V gave up 8 bases and J gave up 2 bases; unmatched junction bases: 9. CDR1 is SEHNR and CDR2 is FQNEAQ in the germline V gene (reference sequence). CDR3 in DNA: TGTGCCAGCGGGTTGCGGCAGGGGGCCTACGAGCAGTACTTC. Its translation: CASGLRQGAYEQYF.

The chain carries TRBV29-1 and TRBJ2-7; maybe TRBD2 (7 bases). The CDR3 has 11 amino acids. Germline V gene data show CDR1 as SQVTM and CDR2 as ANQGSEA. Trimming removed 4 bases from V and 5 bases from J, with 9 bases in between. The CDR3 DNA follows: TGCAGCGTTGGGGAGGGGGACGAGCAGTACTTC. Its protein product is CSVGEGDEQYF.

In its sample, this clonotype was seen a few times. The CDR3 DNA follows: TGTGCCAGCAGCTTGGGGGACAGGGCAGCTGAAGCTTTCTTT. Protein: CASSLGDRAAEAFF. This sequence joins TRBV5-5 and TRBJ1-1; TRBD1 matches 9 bases. Germline CDR1 SGHKS, CDR2 YYEKEE (reference sequence). V trimming: 0 bases; J trimming: 6 bases; junction bases outside the gene matches: 3. The CDR3 covers 14 residues. Full variable domain (remainder filled in from reference TRBV5-5 and TRBJ1-1): DAGVTQSPTHLIKTRGQQVTLRCSPISGHKSVSWYQQVLGQGPQFIFQYYEKEERGRGNFPDRFSARQFPNYSSELNVNALLLGDSALYLCASSLGDRAAEAFFGQGTRLTVV.

This rearrangement joins TRBV5-1 to TRBJ2-3, with 7 bases aligning to TRBD1. The germline gives CDR1 SGHRS, CDR2 YFSETQ. V gave up 4 bases and J gave up 1 base; unmatched junction bases: 6. CDR3 length: 15 amino acids. This chain's CDR3 is CASSLGTVRTDTQYF. The CDR3 DNA is TGCGCCAGCAGCCTCGGGACAGTCCGCACAGATACGCAGTATTTT.

With regard to this clonotype: A much larger clone sits a single nucleotide away, making a read error possible. J is TRBJ2-1 and V is TRBV7-9, with a tentative D call TRBD1 (5 bases). The CDR3 is made up of 13 amino acids. CDR1 is SEHNR and CDR2 is FQNEAQ in the germline V gene (reference sequence). V was shortened by 5 bases and J by 10 bases, with 15 bases between the two germline ends. CDR3 nucleotides: TGTGCCAGCAGCCTAGACAGTTTCGGGGAGCAGTTCTTC. This gives the protein CASSLDSFGEQFF.

This clonotype has a handful of counts. This chain joins TRBV27 and TRBJ1-1; D not resolved. V lost 5 bases and J 0 bases, leaving 13 bases between the germline ends. The CDR3 is 15 amino acids. Germline V gene data show CDR1 as MNHEY and CDR2 as SMNVEV (reference sequence). CDR3: CASSQLDGLNTEAFF. CDR3 in DNA: TGTGCCAGCAGTCAGCTGGACGGGTTGAACACTGAAGCTTTCTTT.

Ten or more counts support this clonotype. V and J are TRBV6-4 and TRBJ2-3, with D hard to call. The CDR3 has 11 residues. The germline V gene has CDR1 MRHNA and CDR2 SNTAGT. The V end lost 0 bases, the J end lost 10 bases, and 5 bases lay between the germline ends. In DNA form, the CDR3 reads TGTGCCAGCAGTGACTCGATTGCGCAGTATTTT. It is translated as CASSDSIAQYF.

In this sample, this clonotype turned up many times. The gene calls are TRBV12-3 or TRBV12-4 and TRBJ2-1; 7 nucleotides agree with TRBD2. The CDR3 length is 14 residues. The V segment lost 1 base and the J segment 9 bases; nucleotides outside the gene matches: 6. CDR3 amino acids: CASSLGLAASEQFF. CDR3 DNA sequence: TGTGCCAGCAGTTTAGGGCTAGCGGCCAGTGAGCAGTTCTTC.

This clonotype was detected a few times. V is TRBV20-1 and J is TRBJ1-2; D unclear. V lost 5 bases and J lost 0, with 13 bases in between. The CDR3 has 14 residues. CDR1 is DFQATT, CDR2 SNEGSKA, per germline (reference sequence). CDR3 sequence (DNA): TGCAGTGCTCAGAGGGCAGCAGCTAACTATGGCTACACCTTC. This gives the protein CSAQRAAANYGYTF.

With regard to this clonotype: With a much larger clone just one base away, this may be a read error. V gene TRBV12-3 or TRBV12-4 combines with J gene TRBJ2-5, with D possibly matching TRBD1 (5 bases). The DNA matches TRBJ2-7 better at its end, which makes the J call doubtful. The CDR3 runs 14 residues. For the CDR3, the DNA is TGTGCCAGCAGTTTTTCAGGGAAAGCACGCGAGCAGTACTTC. As protein: CASSFSGKAREQYF.

The sample holds a few counts of this clonotype. The chain recombines TRBV7-2 with TRBJ2-7; 9 positions agree with TRBD1. V shed 5 bases, J shed 3 bases, and the junction held 8 bases outside the gene matches. From germline, CDR1 is SGHTA and CDR2 FQGNSA. This CDR3 is 15 amino acids long. Here the CDR3 reads CASSQSDRGFYEQYF. The DNA for the CDR3 is TGTGCCAGCAGCCAAAGCGACAGGGGGTTCTACGAGCAGTACTTC.

This clonotype was counted a few times. V is TRBV12-3 or TRBV12-4 and J is TRBJ2-1; 7 bases are shared with TRBD1. V lost 6 bases, J lost 3 bases, and 8 bases stayed unmatched. The CDR3 is 15 residues long. The CDR3 sequence: CASRSGQLSYNEQFF. The CDR3 DNA is TGTGCCAGCAGGTCGGGACAGCTGAGCTACAATGAGCAGTTCTTC.

The rearrangement links TRBV29-1 to TRBJ2-5, with TRBD1 matching 8 bases. The CDR3 contains 13 residues. Germline V CDR1 and CDR2: SQVTM, ANQGSEA. V was pared by 6 bases and J by 4 bases, with 7 bases of the junction left unmatched. The CDR3 region is CSVPTGDGETQYF. The CDR3 region has the DNA TGCAGCGTCCCGACAGGGGACGGAGAGACCCAGTACTTC.

The chain employs TRBV10-3 and TRBJ2-3; D not resolved. Germline V gives CDR1 ENHRY, CDR2 SYGVKD. The CDR3 sequence is 14 residues long. The V end was cut by 0 bases, the J end by 2 bases, with 6 bases between. CDR3 nucleotides: TGTGCCATCAGTGAGTCGACCCACACAGATACGCAGTATTTT. Protein sequence: CAISESTHTDTQYF.

The J gene is TRBJ2-1, the V gene TRBV12-3 or TRBV12-4, with D possibly called TRBD1 or TRBD2 (6 bases each). The CDR3 loop spans 15 amino acids. V was clipped by 6 bases and J by 3 bases, with 15 bases between them. The chain's CDR3 is CASSPWGDIYNEQFF. The CDR3 DNA follows: TGTGCCAGCAGCCCCTGGGGGGACATCTACAATGAGCAGTTCTTC.

This clonotype was seen ten or more times. This sequence joins TRBV10-3 and TRBJ1-4; the D gene is possibly TRBD1 (5 bases). Germline assignment: CDR1 ENHRY and CDR2 SYGVKD. The length of the CDR3 is 13 residues. Trimming took 11 bases from V and 4 from J, leaving 14 bases between them. CDR3 region: CACQAGFNEKLFF. CDR3 sequence (DNA): TGTGCCTGCCAGGCAGGGTTTAATGAAAAACTGTTTTTT.

The chain employs TRBV2 and TRBJ2-3; D remains ambiguous. Germline CDR1 reads SNHLY; CDR2 reads FYNNEI. The CDR3 runs to 10 residues. The V gene lost 10 bases and the J gene lost 7 bases, with 9 bases spanning the gap. Here the CDR3 DNA reads TGTGCCACCGACATGAATACGCAGTATTTT. Encoded protein: CATDMNTQYF.

The V call is TRBV11-2, the J call TRBJ1-1, with D possibly matching TRBD1 (5 bases). Between the trimmed V and J ends, which lost 7 bases and 1 base, there was a span of 16 bases. This CDR3 is built from 15 residues. Germline V gene data show CDR1 as SGHAT and CDR2 as FQNNGV. Here the CDR3 reads CASNPRRATNTEAFF. The CDR3 region has the DNA TGTGCCAGCAATCCCCGCAGGGCAACGAACACTGAAGCTTTCTTT.

This clonotype turned up a few times. V and J are TRBV12-5 and TRBJ2-3, with D possibly being TRBD1 or TRBD2 (5 bases each). Germline V CDR1 and CDR2: LGHNT, FRNRAP. CDR3 length: 17 amino acids. Trimming removed 6 bases at V and 5 bases at J, with 24 bases between. The CDR3 DNA follows: TGTGCTAGTGGCCTCGGTCTGAGGGGTCTATGGGGAGATACGCAGTATTTT. Translating gives CASGLGLRGLWGDTQYF. Based on the CDR3 plus reference TRBV12-5 and TRBJ2-3, the full variable domain is DARVTQTPRHKVTEMGQEVTMRCQPILGHNTVFWYRQTMMQGLELLAYFRNRAPLDDSGMPKDRFSAEMPDATLATLKIQPSEPRDSAVYFCASGLGLRGLWGDTQYFGPGTRLTVL.

This clonotype appeared a few times. At one of its ends the junction is not consistent with the germline gene, which may arise from a read error. This chain joins TRBV6-1 and TRBJ2-1; D gene unclear. The CDR3 contains 11 residues. CDR1 MNHNS and CDR2 SASEGT come from the germline V gene. The CDR3 DNA sequence: TGTGCCAGCAGCGCCTACTATGAGCAGTTCTTC. Translation: CASSAYYEQFF.

DNA of the CDR3: TGTGCCAGCAGGCCAATAATTGGACGAGCCAACTATGGCTACACCTTC. Its protein product is CASRPIIGRANYGYTF. V gene TRBV11-2 combines with J gene TRBJ1-2, with D unclear. The germline V and J ends were trimmed by 6 bases and 2 bases, with 19 bases remaining between them. This CDR3 has 16 amino acids. Germline V gene sequence: CDR1 SGHAT, CDR2 FQNNGV.

Turning to this clonotype: A much larger clone sits a single nucleotide away, making a read error possible. The chain uses TRBV20-1 and TRBJ2-5, with unresolved D. The CDR3 covers 14 residues. V was clipped by 1 base and J by 0 bases, with 9 bases between them. Per germline, CDR1 DFQATT and CDR2 SNEGSKA (reference sequence). The CDR3 DNA reads as TGCAGTGCTAGAGGGGCAACCGACCAAGAGACCCAGTACTTC. This translates into CSARGATDQETQYF.

This clonotype appeared many times. The rearrangement joins TRBV3-1 to TRBJ2-5; no clear D gene. The CDR3 sequence is 15 residues long. V was shortened by 1 base and J by 11 bases, with 20 bases between the two germline ends. CDR1 and CDR2 (germline): LGHDT, YNNKEL (reference sequence). This CDR3 is CASSQAIKGISEQYF. In nucleotides, the CDR3 is TGTGCCAGCAGCCAAGCAATTAAAGGGATCTCGGAGCAGTACTTC.

The table lists this clonotype with many counts. The chain uses TRBV3-1 and TRBJ2-5; no clear D. CDR1 LGHDT and CDR2 YNNKEL come from the germline V gene (reference sequence). The CDR3 extends over 14 amino acids. Trimming took off 3 bases at V and 3 bases at J, with 11 bases between the two ends. The CDR3 nucleotides are TGTGCCAGCAGCCATTGGGCGGACGAAGAGACCCAGTACTTC. Translation gives CASSHWADEETQYF.

The table lists this clonotype with a count of one. The CDR3 sequence: CASSLEGTSGIFSYEQYF. The CDR3 coding sequence is TGTGCCAGCAGTTTAGAGGGGACTAGCGGGATCTTCTCCTACGAGCAGTACTTC. This sequence joins TRBV28 and TRBJ2-7; 13 bases agree with TRBD2. Trimming took 2 bases from V and 0 from J; bases not matched to a gene: 7. The CDR3 loop spans 18 amino acids. Germline V CDR1 and CDR2: MDHEN, SYDVKM. The full variable domain, rest sourced from reference TRBV28 and TRBJ2-7, is DVKVTQSSRYLVKRTGEKVFLECVQDMDHENMFWYRQDPGLGLRLIYFSYDVKMKEKGDIPEGYSVSREKKERFSLILESASTNQTSMYLCASSLEGTSGIFSYEQYFGPGTRLTVT.

The J gene is TRBJ1-1, the V gene TRBV12-3 or TRBV12-4; D unresolved. The CDR3 is 14 residues long. V was shortened by 5 bases and J by 1 base, with 11 bases between the two germline ends. The CDR3 spells CASSSGPRNTEAFF. For the CDR3, the DNA is TGTGCCAGCAGTAGCGGACCACGGAACACTGAAGCTTTCTTT.

Details on this clonotype: This may be a read error, as it is one base from a much larger clone. V is TRBV5-1 and J is TRBJ2-1, with D unclear. Judging by the DNA end, TRBJ2-7 fits better; the J call may be wrong. CDR3 size: 13 residues. In germline, CDR1 is SGHRS, CDR2 YFSETQ. Here the CDR3 DNA reads TGCGCCAGCAGCTTGTCGGGTTATGATGAGCAGTACTTC. It translates to CASSLSGYDEQYF.

As for this clonotype: This may be a read error: a much more frequent sequence differs by one nucleotide. For the CDR3, the DNA is TGTGCCAGCCCACCAGAATCCAGATCCTACGAGCAGTACTTC. It codes for CASPPESRSYEQYF. This chain uses TRBV18 with TRBJ2-7, with D uncertain. The CDR3 sequence is 14 residues long. The germline gives CDR1 KGHSH, CDR2 LQKENI.